This T cell receptor (beta chain) originates from a study of T cells in Graves' hyperthyroidism and ophthalmopathy. It was uncontrolled infection, other autoimmune disease, pregnancy or lactation that excluded patients. Clinical symptoms, serum thyroxine and TRAb, thyroid ultrasound and orbital computed tomography were used for the diagnoses. The PBMCs studied were ones that came from roughly 9.4 ml fresh peripheral blood. Amplification of TCR beta CDR3 regions used RNA as the template. During a first-round RT-PCR of the TCR CDR3, the HTBI primer set was used. In TCRdb, the multiplex PCR reads were re-called with MiXCR into one record per CDR3 protein. The data show about 360,000 distinct CDR3 sequences, about 12% seen once. Trimming removed 1 base at V and 0 bases at J, with 7 bases between. CDR3 length: 13 amino acids. The germline V gene encodes CDR1 DFQATT and CDR2 SNEGSKA (reference sequence).

Study-wide results and limits: Blood also showed most of the thyroid clonotypes that were expanded above 0.001.

Many counts were recorded for this clonotype. What it binds is unknown. Material: blood. The chain carries TRBV20-1 and TRBJ2-7; D gene unclear. The sequence came from a woman aged 18-29 years with Graves' hyperthyroidism. The CDR3 region is CSARVALSYEQYF. In DNA form, the CDR3 reads TGCAGTGCTAGAGTTGCGCTCTCCTACGAGCAGTACTTC.